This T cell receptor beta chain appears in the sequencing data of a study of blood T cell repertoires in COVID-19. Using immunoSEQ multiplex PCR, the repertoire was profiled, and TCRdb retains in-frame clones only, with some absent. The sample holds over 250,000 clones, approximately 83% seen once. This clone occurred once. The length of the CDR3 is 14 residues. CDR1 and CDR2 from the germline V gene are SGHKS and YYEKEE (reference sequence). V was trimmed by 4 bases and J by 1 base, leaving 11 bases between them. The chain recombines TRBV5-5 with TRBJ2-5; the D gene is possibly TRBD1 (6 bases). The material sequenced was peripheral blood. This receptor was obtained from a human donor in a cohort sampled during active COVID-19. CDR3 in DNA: TGTGCCAGCAGCCCTGGACAGCCCCAAGAGACCCAGTACTTC. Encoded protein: CASSPGQPQETQYF.